A selection of T cell receptor beta chains follows, all from one sample in a study of blood T cell repertoires in COVID-19. Measured with immunoSEQ multiplex PCR; TCRdb has only the in-frame clones, and not every one. The data show around 400,000 clones, about 89% seen once. Input material: peripheral blood. The receptor source for this set is a woman in her sixties or seventies with COVID-19, enrolled during active disease. Each CDR3 is given with its conserved first and last residue. D genes are given only for firm matches. Only some rows state a clone size, as once, few, many or a class for expanded clones.

CDR3nt | CDR3aa | d_gene | v_gene | abundance | j_gene
TGTGCCAGCAGATCCCTGAGCCCTGGAAACACCATATATTTT | CASRSLSPGNTIYF | . | TRBV6-5 | . | TRBJ1-3
TGCGCCAGCAGCTTGGGGACAGGGAATGGCTACACCTTC | CASSLGTGNGYTF | TRBD1 | TRBV5-1 | . | TRBJ1-2
TGTGCCAGCAGACCGTGGGACAGGGACACTTCACCCCTCCACTTT | CASRPWDRDTSPLHF | TRBD1 | TRBV27 | . | TRBJ1-6
TGTGCCAGCAGCTCCCAGGGGTCTTCCTACTCTGGAAACACCATATATTTT | CASSSQGSSYSGNTIYF | . | TRBV7-8 | once | TRBJ1-3
TGTGCCAGCTCACCGACAAGGACACAGGGCAATCAGCCCCAGCATTTT | CASSPTRTQGNQPQHF | . | TRBV18 | . | TRBJ1-5
TGTGCCAGTAGCTCGGGACAGGGAGCATCCTACGAGCAGTACTTC | CASSSGQGASYEQYF | TRBD1 | TRBV19 | . | TRBJ2-7
TGTGCCAGCAGTTCCGGGACTCAGGAGCAGTACTTC | CASSSGTQEQYF | . | TRBV28 | . | TRBJ2-7
TGCGCCAGCAGCTTCTTCCGGACTAGCGGGGGGTCCTACAATGAGCAGTTCTTC | CASSFFRTSGGSYNEQFF | TRBD2 | TRBV5-1 | . | TRBJ2-1
TGTGCCAGCGAGGACAGGGTGGGCGGCTACACCTTC | CASEDRVGGYTF | TRBD1 | TRBV19 | . | TRBJ1-2
TGTGCCAGCAGTTTATTTCGGACAGGGTATGGCTACACCTTC | CASSLFRTGYGYTF | TRBD1 | TRBV28 | . | TRBJ1-2
TGTGCCAGCACCCGCCCGGGACAGGGATGGACTGAAGCTTTCTTT | CASTRPGQGWTEAFF | TRBD1 | TRBV28 | once | TRBJ1-1
TGTGCCTGGCTGCAGACTAGCGGGGGGGCCGGGGAGCTGTTTTTT | CAWLQTSGGAGELFF | TRBD2 | TRBV30 | . | TRBJ2-2
TGTGCCAGCAGTTACTCCAGGAAAAACTATGGCTACACCTTC | CASSYSRKNYGYTF | . | TRBV6-5 | . | TRBJ1-2
TGTGCCAGCAGCTTGGATAGGGGAATCGGGGAGCTGTTTTTT | CASSLDRGIGELFF | . | TRBV5-4 | . | TRBJ2-2